This T cell receptor (beta chain) was obtained from a study of T cells in Graves' hyperthyroidism and ophthalmopathy (dated by TCRdb to between 2018 and 2020). Notes on the research overall: Peripheral blood was sampled at the time of initial diagnosis, prior to any treatment. To identify distinguishing TCR V-J signatures, a discovery cohort of some 99 patients was used, comprising 43 with Graves' ophthalmopathy and approximately 58 with stable Graves' hyperthyroidism. Prospective prediction of ophthalmopathy was tested in an independent validation cohort of 18 to 20 hyperthyroidism patients and roughly 16 patients who later progressed to ophthalmopathy. The roughly 100 discovery patients were divided at random into training and test sets in a 7:3 ratio. In more than 5 Graves' hyperthyroidism patients, the study also compared T-cell repertoires from thyroid tissue with T-cell repertoires from blood. After sampling, hyperthyroidism patients received methimazole starting at 30 mg daily, and ophthalmopathy patients received high-dose intravenous methylprednisolone. The paper describes TCR Vbeta CDR3 sequencing of around 130 peripheral blood samples, made up of approximately 40 ophthalmopathy patients, approximately 73 hyperthyroidism patients and 17 progressor patients. The study at large found these results: In validation, progression to ophthalmopathy was predicted by the model with roughly 69% sensitivity and around 75% specificity, a median of approximately 6.5 months before onset. Most expanded thyroid clonotypes (frequency above 0.001) were also detected in blood, a finding suggesting that blood repertoires may reflect thyroid immune responses. Sample size was not statistically predetermined, and investigators were not blinded to group allocation. A 13 V-J signature model separated ophthalmopathy from stable hyperthyroidism, with roughly 88% sensitivity and roughly 81% specificity in cross-validation and 80%/75% in testing.

This clonotype was seen ten or more times. Its antigen is still unknown. Within one base of it there is no much larger clone, and no base qualities were kept. Ophthalmopathy patients had moderately to severely active disease, Clinical Activity Score of at least 3, NOSPECS grade of at least 4, and duration under 3 months. Patients with uncontrolled infections, other autoimmune diseases, pregnancy or lactation were excluded. Diagnoses were based on clinical symptoms, serum thyroxine and TRAb, thyroid ultrasound and orbital computed tomography. Ficoll-Paque density gradient centrifugation was used to isolate PBMCs from 10 ml of fresh peripheral blood. Total RNA was extracted with Trizol reagent, and quality was checked on an Agilent 2100 Bioanalyzer. The TCR beta CDR3 regions were amplified from the RNA transcripts. A first-round RT-PCR of the TCR CDR3 used the HTBI primer set with the Qiagen OneStep RT-PCR kit. Libraries were constructed in a second round of multiplex PCR, after which size selection and purification were performed. Paired-end sequencing of the libraries was performed with 100 bp reads on an Illumina HiSeq2000. The original methods were these. SOAPnuke was used to process the raw data, removing reads that contained adapters or uncalled bases, had a mean Phred below 15, or lacked an exact match to the constant primer or identifier. COPE v1.2.5 was used to merge the high-quality paired reads, and each unique nucleotide sequence was defined as a clonotype. Clonotypes were aligned to IMGT TRBV, TRBD and TRBJ reference segments using MiTCR v1.1. Analysis was restricted to V-J combinations with a frequency above 0.0001, which covered approximately 99% of repertoires. A TCS score was defined as the ratio of F50 (clonal expansion) to E x V (chaos), with BLOSUM62-based TCRdist applied between CDR3 peptides within each V-J. Welch's t-statistics and random forest reduced fewer than 600 V-J features to 13, which were used in a naive Bayes classifier (R e1071). TCRdb reanalyzed the raw reads on its own, using fastp at Q25 for trimming and MiXCR for clone calling, and kept in-frame beta chains. Identical CDR3 proteins give one entry, which carries the most common genes and DNA. What appears here as the V and J calls and clone size reflects TCRdb's work, not the paper's. The sample table holds about 600,000 distinct CDR3 sequences, of which roughly a sixth were seen once. Under 3.5% of the sample is taken by the ten largest.

This TCR came from a woman aged 40 to 50 with Graves' ophthalmopathy. The sample comprised blood.

This receptor has the CDR3 CASMGEAGANVLTF. The DNA sequence reads TGTGCCAGCATGGGCGAGGCTGGGGCCAACGTCCTGACTTTC. The chain was built from TRBV2 and TRBJ2-6, with the D gene not clear enough to name. Taken from cysteine to phenylalanine, the CDR3 has 14 residues. Only the CDR3 region is kept as DNA, spanning 42 bases read in frame from base 1. The junction carries 9 bases between V and J, which are trimmed by 7 bases and 2 bases respectively. The CDR1 and CDR2 encoded by the germline V gene are SNHLY and FYNNEI.